The present TCR beta chain was sequenced within a study of blood T cell repertoires in COVID-19. Overall study context: T cells, B-cell-depleted T cells, or PBMCs provided the cDNA or gDNA that served as material.

In the original analysis: Reference gene primers were amplified, and this amplification served to estimate nucleated cell counts. The method was immunoSEQ multiplex PCR; TCRdb's version includes in-frame clones alone and lacks a portion of them. That table furnishes V, J and clone size, whereas the DNA furnished D and trimming. The profile shows about 55,000 clones, approximately 80% of them singletons. Germline CDR1 reads LGHDT; CDR2 reads YNNKEL (reference sequence). Trimming took 3 bases from V and 2 from J, leaving 12 bases between them. This CDR3 contains 15 residues. The sample consisted of peripheral blood. The chain employs TRBV3-1 (or the pseudogene TRBV3-2) and TRBJ2-3; maybe TRBD2 (5 bases). The sequence was obtained from a human donor in a cohort sampled during active or convalescent COVID-19. The CDR3 nucleotides are TGTGCCAGCAGCCACGGCGGGCTTCTCACAGATACGCAGTATTTT. Translating it yields CASSHGGLLTDTQYF.